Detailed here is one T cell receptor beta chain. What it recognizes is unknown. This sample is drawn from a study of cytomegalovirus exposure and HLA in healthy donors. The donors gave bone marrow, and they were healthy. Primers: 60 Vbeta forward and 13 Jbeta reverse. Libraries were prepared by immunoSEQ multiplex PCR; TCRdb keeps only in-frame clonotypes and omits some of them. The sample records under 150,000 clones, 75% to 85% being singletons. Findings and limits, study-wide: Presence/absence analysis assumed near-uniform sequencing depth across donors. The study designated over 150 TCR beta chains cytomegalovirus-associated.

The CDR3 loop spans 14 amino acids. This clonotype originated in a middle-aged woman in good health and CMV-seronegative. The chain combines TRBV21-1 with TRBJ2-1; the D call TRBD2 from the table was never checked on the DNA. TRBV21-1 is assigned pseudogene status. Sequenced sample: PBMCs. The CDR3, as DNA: TGTGCCAGCACCCCGTTTCTACCGATTAATGAGCAGTTCTTC. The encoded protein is CASTPFLPINEQFF.